This T cell receptor beta chain was recovered during a study of long-term antiretroviral therapy in people with HIV (dated by TCRdb to the early 2020s). Describing the broader study: Collection of the earliest samples took place about a decade ahead of the 2015 WHO recommendation for immediate ART, at a time when ART was typically delayed until CD4 counts fell. Whether ART initiation and durable HIV suppression were associated with changes in peripheral blood TRB repertoire composition and diversity was tested in a retrospective serial study. From some 28 adults with confirmed HIV infection, the cohort provided 150 to 200 cryopreserved PBMC samples, gathered serially across a mean of around six years (range 1-12). Among the 30 or so participants with HIV, ten to twelve were female. No cross-contamination during QIAcube processing was seen in test extractions of a monoclonal T-cell line run alongside around 31 polyclonal samples. The study at large found these results: Because pre-ART samples had limited cell numbers, unsorted PBMC were profiled rather than sorted CD4+ and CD8+ T cells. The repertoire was dominated across all time points by expanded TRB clones identified before ART initiation, although this dominance was seen to fluctuate and to decrease in many PLHIV after ART. No data were available on ART adherence, viral resistance or therapy changes, limiting inferences about post-ART repertoire changes. ART initiation was associated with a significant increase in TRB diversity, but diversity stayed significantly below transplant donor controls even after long-term ART. Owing to limited PBMC availability, only the TCR beta chain was sequenced, without alpha chain pairing. The samples span the years 2004 to 2017, and the ART regimens used may be less effective than current regimens. Narrower CDR3 length ranges were observed in HIV repertoires than in controls, and an antigen-experienced repertoire with only a slight naive shift after ART was suggested by the network structure.

In this sample, this clone turned up a few times. Its recognized antigen is unknown. Base qualities are not provided; no much larger clone lies one nucleotide away. The immunoSEQ hsTCRB v3.0 assay was used at survey level resolution to sequence the TRB variable region. TRB sequencing targeted a depth of roughly 35,000-55,000 T-cell genomes per sample. TRB libraries were pooled and sequenced on an Illumina MiSeq using a v3 150-cycle kit. The paper's data handling went like this. Repertoire analysis ran in R within a reproducible Nextflow workflow covering QC, data transformation and analysis. LymphoSeq2, an R package for AIRR-Seq data exploration, was used to implement custom analyses. A few samples yielding fewer than 5000 total TRB sequences were excluded, leaving 150 to 200 analyzed HIV repertoires. Among the roughly 200 retained HIV repertoires, around 60 were collected before ART initiation and approximately 130 were collected after ART initiation. Repertoires were downsampled to 5000 TRB nucleotide sequences, with summary statistics averaged over 100 downsampling iterations. The analysis kept only TRB sequences whose CDR3 regions were at least seven amino acids long. Diversity was assessed using a clonality score derived from Shannon entropy and using the Gini coefficient. In the repertoire networks, any two of the top 5000 CDR3 amino acid sequences were linked whenever the two sequences differed by an edit distance of one. GLIPH2 predicted antigen specificity groups and MHC restriction for TRB CDR3 amino acid sequences. Known CMV, EBV, HIV or tissue antigen associations were flagged by matching CDR3 amino acid sequences against VDJdb and McPAS-TCR. Pre-ART, post-ART and control groups were compared with Wilcoxon signed-rank tests and Holm-Bonferroni correction. TCRdb re-hosts the immuneACCESS table, in-frame sequences only. Its copies lack some clones; in the studies checked, an unresolved V gene accounts for under half of them, and the cause for the rest is not known. V, J and clone size reflect that table, while D and trimming were determined from the DNA. Within this sample are 30,000 or so clones, with 80% to 85% of them counted one time only. The top ten clones comprise roughly 6.5% of the sample.

Inclusion was restricted to participants for whom at least one PBMC sample before ART initiation and at least two post-ART samples were available. All participants with HIV were treated in the United States of America. Before DNA extraction, cryopreserved samples of about 1-11 million PBMC were thawed and then washed. At the time of the earliest PBMC sample, participants with HIV were aged between roughly 23 and 60 years. PBMC samples from each participant spanned 1-4 timepoints before ART initiation and 2-8 timepoints after ART initiation, with a median of 7 samples. For every participant, serial HIV viral load, CD4+ T-cell count, ART history and demographic data were obtained. Genomic DNA was extracted from unsorted PBMC with a Qiagen kit on a QIAcube, with processing performed in batches of 12 samples. Inclusive of the bounding cysteine and phenylalanine, the CDR3 is 14 residues long. The read is trimmed to its CDR3 DNA, 42 bases read in frame from base 1. CDR1 and CDR2 were assigned from the germline V gene as SGHRS and YFSETQ. V and J lose 2 bases and 4 bases, and a span of 12 bases separates them.

The sequence derives from a man aged 18 to 29 with HIV. Recombination linked TRBV5-1 to TRBJ1-1, with the D gene not clear enough to name. Sequenced material: unsorted PBMCs, taken 0.4 years after starting antiretroviral therapy. The sequence in DNA is TGCGCCAGCAGCTTCGGGAAAGAGGGCACTGAAGCTTTCTTT. This yields the protein CASSFGKEGTEAFF.